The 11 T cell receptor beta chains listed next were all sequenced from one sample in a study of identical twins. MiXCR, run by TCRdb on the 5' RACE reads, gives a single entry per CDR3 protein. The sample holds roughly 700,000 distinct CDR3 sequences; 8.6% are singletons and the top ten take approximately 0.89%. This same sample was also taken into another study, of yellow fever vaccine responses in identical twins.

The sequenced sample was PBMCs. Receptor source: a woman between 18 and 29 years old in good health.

CDR3 nucleotides: TGTGCCAGCAGTGTTTCGGGGACAGGGTCTAACTATGGCTACACCTTC. It encodes CASSVSGTGSNYGYTF. The chain carries TRBV2 and TRBJ1-2, with 9 positions matching TRBD1. CDR1 SNHLY and CDR2 FYNNEI come from the germline V gene. This CDR3 region has 16 residues. The V and J ends lost 4 bases and 0 bases, in that order; junction bases with no gene match: 6.

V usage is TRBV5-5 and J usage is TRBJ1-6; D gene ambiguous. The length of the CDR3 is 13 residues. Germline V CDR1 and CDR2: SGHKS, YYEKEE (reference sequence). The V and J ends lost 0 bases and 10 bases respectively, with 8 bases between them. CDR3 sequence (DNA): TGTGCCAGCAGCTTGGGTACCGAATCACCCCTCCACTTT. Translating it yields CASSLGTESPLHF. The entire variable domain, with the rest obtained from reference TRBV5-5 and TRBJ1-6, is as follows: DAGVTQSPTHLIKTRGQQVTLRCSPISGHKSVSWYQQVLGQGPQFIFQYYEKEERGRGNFPDRFSARQFPNYSSELNVNALLLGDSALYLCASSLGTESPLHFGNGTRLTVT.

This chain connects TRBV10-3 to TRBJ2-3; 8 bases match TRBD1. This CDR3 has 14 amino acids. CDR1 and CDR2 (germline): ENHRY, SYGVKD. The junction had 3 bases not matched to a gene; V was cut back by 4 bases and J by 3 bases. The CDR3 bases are TGTGCCATCAGTGGAGACAGGGGAACAGATACGCAGTATTTT. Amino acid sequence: CAISGDRGTDTQYF.

The CDR3: CASSEDTGFLTDTQYF. The CDR3 DNA follows: TGTGCCAGCAGTGAAGACACAGGGTTCCTCACAGATACGCAGTATTTT. The chain combines TRBV2 with TRBJ2-3, with TRBD1 as a possible D gene (6 bases). There are 16 residues in the CDR3. Per the germline V gene, CDR1 is SNHLY and CDR2 is FYNNEI. V lost 1 base, J lost 2 bases, and 13 bases lay in between.

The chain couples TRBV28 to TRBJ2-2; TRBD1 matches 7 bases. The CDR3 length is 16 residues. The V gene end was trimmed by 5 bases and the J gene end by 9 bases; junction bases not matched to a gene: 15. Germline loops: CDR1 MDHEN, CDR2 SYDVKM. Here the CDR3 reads CASSLHRDSTLRELFF. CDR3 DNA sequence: TGTGCCAGCAGTCTCCACCGGGACAGCACATTGAGGGAGCTGTTTTTT. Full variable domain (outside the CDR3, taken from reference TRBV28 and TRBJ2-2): DVKVTQSSRYLVKRTGEKVFLECVQDMDHENMFWYRQDPGLGLRLIYFSYDVKMKEKGDIPEGYSVSREKKERFSLILESASTNQTSMYLCASSLHRDSTLRELFFGEGSRLTVL.

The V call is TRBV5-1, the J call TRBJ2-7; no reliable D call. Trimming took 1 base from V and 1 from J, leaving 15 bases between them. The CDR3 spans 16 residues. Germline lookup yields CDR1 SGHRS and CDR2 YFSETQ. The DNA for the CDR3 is TGCGCCAGCAGCTTGTTCCTCCTAACCGGGTCCTACGAGCAGTACTTC. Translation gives CASSLFLLTGSYEQYF.

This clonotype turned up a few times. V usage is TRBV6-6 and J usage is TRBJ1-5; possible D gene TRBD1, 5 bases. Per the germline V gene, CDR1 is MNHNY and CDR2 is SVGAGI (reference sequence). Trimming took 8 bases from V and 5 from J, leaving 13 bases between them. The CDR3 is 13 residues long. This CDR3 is CASGQLRHQPQHF. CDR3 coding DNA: TGTGCCAGCGGACAACTCCGCCATCAGCCCCAGCATTTT.

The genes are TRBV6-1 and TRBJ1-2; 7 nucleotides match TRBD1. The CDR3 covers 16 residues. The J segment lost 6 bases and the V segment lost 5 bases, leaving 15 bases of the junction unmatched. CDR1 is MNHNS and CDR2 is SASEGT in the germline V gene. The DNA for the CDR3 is TGTGCCAGCAGTCCCCCGCTCGGAGGGGGCAGGGATGGCTACACCTTC. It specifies CASSPPLGGGRDGYTF.

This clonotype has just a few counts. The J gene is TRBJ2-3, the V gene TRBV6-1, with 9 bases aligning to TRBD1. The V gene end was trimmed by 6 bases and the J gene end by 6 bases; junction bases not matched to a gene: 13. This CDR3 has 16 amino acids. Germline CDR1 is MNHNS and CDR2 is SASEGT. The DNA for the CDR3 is TGTGCCAGCAGATCGGGACAGGGTTTAGTCGAGGATACGCAGTATTTT. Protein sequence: CASRSGQGLVEDTQYF.

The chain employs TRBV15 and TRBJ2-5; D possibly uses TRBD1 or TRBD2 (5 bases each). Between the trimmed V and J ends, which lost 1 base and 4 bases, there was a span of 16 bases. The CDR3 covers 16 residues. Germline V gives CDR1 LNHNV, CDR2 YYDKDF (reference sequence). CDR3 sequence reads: CATSRGWGSISETQYF. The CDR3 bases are TGTGCCACCAGCAGAGGGTGGGGGTCTATCTCAGAGACCCAGTACTTC.

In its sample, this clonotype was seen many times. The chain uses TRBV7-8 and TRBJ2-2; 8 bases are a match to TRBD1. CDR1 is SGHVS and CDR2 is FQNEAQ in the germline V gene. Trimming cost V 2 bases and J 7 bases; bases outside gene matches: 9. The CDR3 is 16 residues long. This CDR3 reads CASSLKGGQAHGELFF. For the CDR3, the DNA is TGTGCCAGCAGCTTAAAAGGGGGACAGGCTCACGGGGAGCTGTTTTTT.